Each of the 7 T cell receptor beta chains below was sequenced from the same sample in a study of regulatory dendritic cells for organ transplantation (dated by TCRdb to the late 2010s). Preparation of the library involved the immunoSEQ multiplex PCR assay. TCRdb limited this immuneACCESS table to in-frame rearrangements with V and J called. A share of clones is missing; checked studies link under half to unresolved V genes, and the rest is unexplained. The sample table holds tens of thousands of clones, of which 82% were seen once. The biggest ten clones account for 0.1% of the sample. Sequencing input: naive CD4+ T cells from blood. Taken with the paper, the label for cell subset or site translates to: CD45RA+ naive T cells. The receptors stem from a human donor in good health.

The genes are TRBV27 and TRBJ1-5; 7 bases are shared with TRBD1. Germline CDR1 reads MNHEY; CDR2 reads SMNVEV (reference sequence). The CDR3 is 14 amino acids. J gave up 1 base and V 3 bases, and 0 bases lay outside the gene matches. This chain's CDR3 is CASSLTGSNQPQHF. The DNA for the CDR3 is TGTGCCAGCAGTTTGACAGGGAGCAATCAGCCCCAGCATTTT.

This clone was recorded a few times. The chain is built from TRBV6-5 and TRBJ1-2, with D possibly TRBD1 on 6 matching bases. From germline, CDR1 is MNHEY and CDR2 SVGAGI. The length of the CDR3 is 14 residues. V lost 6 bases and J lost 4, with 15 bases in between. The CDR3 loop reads CASSLTTGTYGYTF. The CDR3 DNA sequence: TGTGCCAGCAGCTTGACCACAGGGACCTATGGCTACACCTTC.

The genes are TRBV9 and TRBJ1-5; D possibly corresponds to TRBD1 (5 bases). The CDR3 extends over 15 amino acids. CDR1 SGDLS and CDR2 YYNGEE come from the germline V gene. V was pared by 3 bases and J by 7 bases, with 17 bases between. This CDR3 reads CASSAAGRTGQPQHF. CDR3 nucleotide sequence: TGTGCCAGCAGCGCTGCGGGGCGGACCGGACAGCCCCAGCATTTT.

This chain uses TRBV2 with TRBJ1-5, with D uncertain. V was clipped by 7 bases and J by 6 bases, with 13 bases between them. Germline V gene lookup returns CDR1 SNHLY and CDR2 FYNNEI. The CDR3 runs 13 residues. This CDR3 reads CASNREASQPQHF. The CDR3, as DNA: TGTGCCAGCAACCGGGAGGCCAGTCAGCCCCAGCATTTT.

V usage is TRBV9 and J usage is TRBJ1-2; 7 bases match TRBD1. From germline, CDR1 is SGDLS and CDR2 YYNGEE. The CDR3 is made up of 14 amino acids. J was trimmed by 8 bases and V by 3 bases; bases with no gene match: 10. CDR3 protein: CASSGIQGSSGYTF. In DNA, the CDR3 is TGTGCCAGCAGCGGGATACAGGGGAGTAGCGGCTACACCTTC.

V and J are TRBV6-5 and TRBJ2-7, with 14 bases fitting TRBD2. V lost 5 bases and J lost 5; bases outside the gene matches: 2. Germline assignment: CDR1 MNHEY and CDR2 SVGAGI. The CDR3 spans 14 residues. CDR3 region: CASSRTSGGNEQYF. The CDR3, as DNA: TGTGCCAGCAGTCGGACTAGCGGGGGGAACGAGCAGTACTTC.

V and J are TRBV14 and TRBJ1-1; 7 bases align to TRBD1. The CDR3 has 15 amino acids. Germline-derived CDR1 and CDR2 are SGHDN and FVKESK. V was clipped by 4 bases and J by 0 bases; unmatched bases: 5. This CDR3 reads CASSRAGTVNTEAFF. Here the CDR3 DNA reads TGTGCCAGCAGCCGTGCCGGGACAGTGAACACTGAAGCTTTCTTT.